This TCR beta chain is from a study of Graves' ophthalmopathy and Graves' hyperthyroidism. Per the germline V gene, CDR1 is WNHNN and CDR2 is SYGVQD (reference sequence). Trimming shortened V by 3 bases and J by 5 bases, and 16 bases separated the two germline ends. The CDR3 length is 15 residues. RNA transcripts were the template, and TCR beta CDR3 regions were amplified from them. Amplification began with first-round RT-PCR using HTBI primers, then second-round multiplex PCR was performed. TCRdb re-derived calls from the multiplex PCR reads in MiXCR, one entry per CDR3 protein. The data contain fewer than 600,000 distinct CDR3 sequences, around 15% of them singletons.

This clonotype was obtained from a woman aged 25 to 39 with Graves' ophthalmopathy. The chain is built from TRBV10-1 and TRBJ2-5; no clear D. The sequenced material came from blood. CDR3 residues: CASSDQNGGWETQYF. For the CDR3, the DNA is TGCGCCAGCAGTGATCAAAACGGCGGATGGGAGACCCAGTACTTC.